This T cell receptor (beta chain) stems from a study of cytomegalovirus exposure and HLA in healthy donors. To note about this clone: Its antigen is as yet unknown.

V was clipped by 1 base and J by 7 bases, with 16 bases between them. CDR3 length: 16 residues. Germline-derived CDR1 and CDR2 are KGHSH and LQKENI. Study-wide results and caveats: One later analysis reportedly identified an Asian-associated ancestry cluster that showed fewer N-insertions than the approximately 700-donor mean. In vitro assays verified that a few CMV-associated chains recognized CMV antigens specifically.

PCR amplification relied on 60 Vbeta primers (plus 13 Jbeta primers). Clones were sequenced by immunoSEQ multiplex PCR, and TCRdb holds only the in-frame ones, with some missing. The sample yields 200,000 to 250,000 clones, roughly 68% seen once. The receptor's source is a man aged 40-49 years in good health and CMV-seropositive. Sequenced input: PBMCs. The chain joins TRBV18 to TRBJ1-4; the D gene is possibly TRBD1 (5 bases). Here the CDR3 reads CASSPLEAGLTEKLFF. The CDR3 nucleotides are TGTGCCAGCTCACCACTCGAGGCAGGGCTAACTGAAAAACTGTTTTTT.